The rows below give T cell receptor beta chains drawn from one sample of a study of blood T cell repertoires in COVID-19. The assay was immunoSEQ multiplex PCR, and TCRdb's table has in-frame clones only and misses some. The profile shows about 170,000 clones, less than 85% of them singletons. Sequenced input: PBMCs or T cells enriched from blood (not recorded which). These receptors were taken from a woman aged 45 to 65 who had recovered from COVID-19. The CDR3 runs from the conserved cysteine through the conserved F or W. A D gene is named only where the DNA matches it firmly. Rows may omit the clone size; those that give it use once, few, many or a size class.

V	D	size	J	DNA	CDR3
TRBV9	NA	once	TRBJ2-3	TGTGCCAGCAGCGAAAGTCTCGCACGGGGTAGCACAGATACGCAGTATTTT	CASSESLARGSTDTQYF
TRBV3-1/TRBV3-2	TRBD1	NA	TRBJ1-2	TGTGCCAGCAGGGACAGGGGAGACTATGGCTACACCTTC	CASRDRGDYGYTF
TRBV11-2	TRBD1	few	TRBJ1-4	TGTGCCAGCAGCTTAGGGGACAGAGATAATGAAAAACTGTTTTTT	CASSLGDRDNEKLFF
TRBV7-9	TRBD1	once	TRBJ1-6	TGTGCCAGCAGCGCAGGGGGCGCGGTTAATTCACCCCTCCACTTT	CASSAGGAVNSPLHF
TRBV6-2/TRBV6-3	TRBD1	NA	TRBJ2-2	TGTGCCAGCAGTGGTGGACCCGGGACAGGGAACACCGGGGAGCTGTTTTTT	CASSGGPGTGNTGELFF
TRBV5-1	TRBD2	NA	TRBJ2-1	TGCGCCAGCAGCCCTAGACTAGCGGGAGTCTACAATGAGCAGTTCTTC	CASSPRLAGVYNEQFF
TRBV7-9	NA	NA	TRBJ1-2	TGTGCCAGCAGCTCCCCGGGACAACTATATGGCTACACCTTC	CASSSPGQLYGYTF
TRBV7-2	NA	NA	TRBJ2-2	TGTGCCAGCAGCCTAACCAATGACAGAGCAACCGGGGAGCTGTTTTTT	CASSLTNDRATGELFF
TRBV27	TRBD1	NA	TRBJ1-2	TGTGCCAGCAGTTTTCGGACAGGGGGGCGGGCGTATGGCTACACCTTC	CASSFRTGGRAYGYTF
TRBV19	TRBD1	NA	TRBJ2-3	TGTGCCAGTAGTCCCAGGGGGCTGGTTAGCACAGATACGCAGTATTTT	CASSPRGLVSTDTQYF
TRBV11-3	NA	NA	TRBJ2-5	TGTGCCAGCAGCTTCGGAGAGACCCAGTACTTC	CASSFGETQYF
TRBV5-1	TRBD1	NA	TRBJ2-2	TGCGCCAGCAGCACACAGGGGTACACCGGGGAGCTGTTTTTT	CASSTQGYTGELFF
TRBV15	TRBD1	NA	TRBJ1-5	TGTGCCACCAACGACAGGGTCGGAGAGCCCCAGCATTTT	CATNDRVGEPQHF
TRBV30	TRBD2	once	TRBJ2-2	TGTGCCTCGGGACTAGCGGGGGGGCCGAACACCGGGGAGCTGTTTTTT	CASGLAGGPNTGELFF
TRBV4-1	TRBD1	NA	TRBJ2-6	TGCGCCAGCAGCCCCAGGGGGCAGGGAGGGGCCAACGTCCTGACTTTC	CASSPRGQGGANVLTF
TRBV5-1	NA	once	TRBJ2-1	TGCGCCAGCAGATGGGGCGTTTCCTACAATGAGCAGTTCTTC	CASRWGVSYNEQFF
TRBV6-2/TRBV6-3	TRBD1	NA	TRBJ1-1	TGTGCCAGCAGCCGAGGGGGCGGACAGGGGAGGGTGAACACTGAAGCTTTCTTT	CASSRGGGQGRVNTEAFF
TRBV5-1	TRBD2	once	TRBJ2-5	TGCGCCAGCAGCTTGGCTGTAGCGGGGGGATTCCAAGAGACCCAGTACTTC	CASSLAVAGGFQETQYF